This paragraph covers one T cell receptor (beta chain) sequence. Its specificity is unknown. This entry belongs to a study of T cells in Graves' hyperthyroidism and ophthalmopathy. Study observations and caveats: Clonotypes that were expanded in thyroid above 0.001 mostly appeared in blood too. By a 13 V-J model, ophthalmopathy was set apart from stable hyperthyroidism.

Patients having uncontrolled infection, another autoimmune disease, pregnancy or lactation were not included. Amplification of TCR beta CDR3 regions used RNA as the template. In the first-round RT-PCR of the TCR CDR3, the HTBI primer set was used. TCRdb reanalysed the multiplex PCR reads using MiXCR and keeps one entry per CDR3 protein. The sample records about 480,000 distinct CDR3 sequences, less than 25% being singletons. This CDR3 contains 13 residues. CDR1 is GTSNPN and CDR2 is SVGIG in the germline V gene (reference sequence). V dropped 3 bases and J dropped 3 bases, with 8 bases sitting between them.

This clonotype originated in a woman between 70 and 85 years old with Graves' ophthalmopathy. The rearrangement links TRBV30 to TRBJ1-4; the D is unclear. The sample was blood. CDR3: CAWRRQPNEKLFF. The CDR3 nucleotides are TGTGCCTGGAGACGTCAGCCTAATGAAAAACTGTTTTTT.